The table lists the clone carrying this T cell receptor beta chain with many counts. Its antigen is not known. The data belong to a study of response to subunit inactivated influenza vaccine. Study findings and constraints: There was a suggestion from the authors that each seasonal influenza vaccination recruits few new T cells.

TCRdb passed the RT-PCR reads through MiXCR, listing each CDR3 protein once. Among a few hundred thousand distinct CDR3 sequences listed, 21% were seen once. CDR3 size: 15 residues. V is TRBV21-1 and J is TRBJ1-2. TRBV21-1 is flagged as a pseudogene. The sequence came from a man aged 50 to 69 who received an inactivated influenza vaccine. The material was PBMCs from blood, obtained approximately 22 months after vaccination. The chain's CDR3 is CASSKALRFFYGYTF. Written as DNA, the CDR3 is TGTGCCAGCAGCAAAGCGCTCCGATTCTTCTATGGCTACACCTTC.